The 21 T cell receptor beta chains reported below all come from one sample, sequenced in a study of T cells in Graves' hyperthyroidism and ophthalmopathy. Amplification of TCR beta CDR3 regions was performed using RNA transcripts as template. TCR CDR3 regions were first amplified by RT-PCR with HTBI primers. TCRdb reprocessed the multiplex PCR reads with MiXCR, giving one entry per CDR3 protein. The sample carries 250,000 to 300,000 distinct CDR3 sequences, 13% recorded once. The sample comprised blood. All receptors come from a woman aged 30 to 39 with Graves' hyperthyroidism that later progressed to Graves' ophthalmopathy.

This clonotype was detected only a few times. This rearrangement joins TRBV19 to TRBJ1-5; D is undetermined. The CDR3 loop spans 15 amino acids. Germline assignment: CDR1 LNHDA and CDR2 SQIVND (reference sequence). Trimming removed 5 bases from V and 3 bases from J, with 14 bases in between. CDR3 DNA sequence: TGTGCCAGTAGTGTTTTGAGGGAGGTCAATCAGCCCCAGCATTTT. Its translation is CASSVLREVNQPQHF.

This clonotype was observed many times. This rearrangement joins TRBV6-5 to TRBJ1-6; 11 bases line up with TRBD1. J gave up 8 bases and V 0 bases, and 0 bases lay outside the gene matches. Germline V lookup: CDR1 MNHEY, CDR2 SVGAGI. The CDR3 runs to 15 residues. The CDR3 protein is CASSYSGQGDSPLHF. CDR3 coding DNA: TGTGCCAGCAGTTACTCGGGACAGGGGGATTCACCCCTCCACTTT.

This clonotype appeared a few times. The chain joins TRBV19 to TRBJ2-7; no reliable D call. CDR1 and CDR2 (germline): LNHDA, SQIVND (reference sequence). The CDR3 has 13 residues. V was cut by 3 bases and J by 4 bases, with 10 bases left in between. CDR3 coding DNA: TGTGCCAGTAGTATTGGCGTGGGTTACGAGCAGTACTTC. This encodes CASSIGVGYEQYF.

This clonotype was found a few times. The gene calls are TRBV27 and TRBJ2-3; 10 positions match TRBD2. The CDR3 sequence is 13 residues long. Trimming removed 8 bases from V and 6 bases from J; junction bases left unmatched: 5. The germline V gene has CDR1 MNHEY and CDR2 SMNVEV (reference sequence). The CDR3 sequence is CASGTSGKDTQYF. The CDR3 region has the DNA TGTGCCAGCGGAACTAGCGGGAAGGATACGCAGTATTTT.

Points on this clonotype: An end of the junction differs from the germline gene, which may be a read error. The CDR3: CSARHYSSTNEKLLF. DNA for the CDR3: TGCAGTGCTAGACACTACAGTTCAACTAATGAAAAACTGCTTTTT. This chain connects TRBV20-1 to TRBJ1-4; D gene ambiguous. This CDR3 is 15 amino acids long. The V gene's germline CDR1 is DFQATT and CDR2 SNEGSKA (reference sequence).

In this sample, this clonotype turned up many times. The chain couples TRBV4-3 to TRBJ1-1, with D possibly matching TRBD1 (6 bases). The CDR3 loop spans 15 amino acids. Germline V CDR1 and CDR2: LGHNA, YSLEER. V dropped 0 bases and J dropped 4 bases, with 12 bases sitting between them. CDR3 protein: CASSQDRGPGTEAFF. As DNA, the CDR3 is TGCGCCAGCAGCCAAGACCGGGGGCCGGGCACTGAAGCTTTCTTT.

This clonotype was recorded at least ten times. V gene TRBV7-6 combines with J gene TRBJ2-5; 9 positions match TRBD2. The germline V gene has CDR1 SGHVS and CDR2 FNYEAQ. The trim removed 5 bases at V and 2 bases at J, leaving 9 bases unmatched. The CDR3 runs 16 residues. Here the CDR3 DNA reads TGTGCCAGCAGCCCGTGGGCTAGCGGGAAACAAGAGACCCAGTACTTC. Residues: CASSPWASGKQETQYF.

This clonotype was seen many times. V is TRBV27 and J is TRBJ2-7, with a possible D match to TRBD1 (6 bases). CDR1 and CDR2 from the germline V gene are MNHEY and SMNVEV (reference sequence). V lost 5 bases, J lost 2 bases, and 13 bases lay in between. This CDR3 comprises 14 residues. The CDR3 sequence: CASSGVEGAYEQYF. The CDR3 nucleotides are TGTGCCAGCAGTGGGGTCGAGGGGGCCTACGAGCAGTACTTC.

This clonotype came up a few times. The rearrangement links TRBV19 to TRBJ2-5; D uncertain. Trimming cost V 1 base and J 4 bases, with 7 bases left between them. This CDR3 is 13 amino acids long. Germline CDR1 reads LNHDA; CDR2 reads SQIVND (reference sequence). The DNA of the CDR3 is TGTGCCAGTAGTATAGGGCAAACAGAGACCCAGTACTTC. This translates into CASSIGQTETQYF.

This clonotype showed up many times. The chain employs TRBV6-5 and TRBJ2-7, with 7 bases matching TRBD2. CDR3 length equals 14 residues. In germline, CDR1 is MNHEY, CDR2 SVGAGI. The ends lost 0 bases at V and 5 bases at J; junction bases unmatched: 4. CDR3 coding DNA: TGTGCCAGCAGTTACTCATGGACTAGTAACGAGCAGTACTTC. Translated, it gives CASSYSWTSNEQYF.

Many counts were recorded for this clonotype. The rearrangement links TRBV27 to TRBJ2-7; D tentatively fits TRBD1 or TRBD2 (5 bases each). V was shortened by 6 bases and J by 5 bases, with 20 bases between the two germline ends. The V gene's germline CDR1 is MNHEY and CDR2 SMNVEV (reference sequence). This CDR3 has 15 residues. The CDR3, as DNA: TGTGCCAGCAGCCCAACCGGGACGGAGGAGGACGAGCAGTACTTC. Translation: CASSPTGTEEDEQYF.

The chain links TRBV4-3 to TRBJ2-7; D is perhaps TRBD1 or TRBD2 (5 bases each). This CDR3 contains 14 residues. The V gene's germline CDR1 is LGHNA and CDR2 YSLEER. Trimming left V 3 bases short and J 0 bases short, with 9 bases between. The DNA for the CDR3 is TGCGCCAGCAGCCAGGGGCGGGCCTCCTACGAGCAGTACTTC. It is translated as CASSQGRASYEQYF.

CDR3 sequence (DNA): TGTGCCAGCAGTGCCTCGAGCGGGGCAACCTACAATGAGCAGTTCTTC. This codes for CASSASSGATYNEQFF. The J gene is TRBJ2-1, the V gene TRBV28; 7 positions agree with TRBD2. The V segment lost 5 bases and the J segment 2 bases; nucleotides outside the gene matches: 9. The CDR3 is 16 residues long. In germline, CDR1 is MDHEN, CDR2 SYDVKM.

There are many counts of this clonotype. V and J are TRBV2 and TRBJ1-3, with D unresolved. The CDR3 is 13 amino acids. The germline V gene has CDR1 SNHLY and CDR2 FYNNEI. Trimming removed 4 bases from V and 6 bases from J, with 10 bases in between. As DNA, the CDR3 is TGTGCCAGCAGTGCCCGTTTATTAAACACCATATATTTT. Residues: CASSARLLNTIYF.

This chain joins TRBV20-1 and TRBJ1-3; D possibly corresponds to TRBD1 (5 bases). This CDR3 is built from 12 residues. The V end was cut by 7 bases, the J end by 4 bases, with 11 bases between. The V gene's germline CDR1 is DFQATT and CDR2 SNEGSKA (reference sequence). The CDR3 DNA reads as TGCAGTGTAGGGGAGCACGGAAACACCATATATTTT. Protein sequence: CSVGEHGNTIYF.

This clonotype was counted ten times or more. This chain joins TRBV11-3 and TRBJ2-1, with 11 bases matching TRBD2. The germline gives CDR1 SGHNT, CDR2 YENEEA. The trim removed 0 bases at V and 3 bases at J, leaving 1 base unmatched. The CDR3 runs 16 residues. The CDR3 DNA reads TGTGCCAGCAGCTTAGATACTAGCGGGAGCTACAATGAGCAGTTCTTC. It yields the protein CASSLDTSGSYNEQFF.

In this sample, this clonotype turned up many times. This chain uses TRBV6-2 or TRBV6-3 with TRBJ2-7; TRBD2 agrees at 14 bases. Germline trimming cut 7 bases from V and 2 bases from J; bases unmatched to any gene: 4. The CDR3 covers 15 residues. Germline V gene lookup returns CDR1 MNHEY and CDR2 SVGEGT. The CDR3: CASTQTSGRAYEQYF. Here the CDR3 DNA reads TGTGCCAGCACCCAGACTAGCGGGAGGGCCTACGAGCAGTACTTC.

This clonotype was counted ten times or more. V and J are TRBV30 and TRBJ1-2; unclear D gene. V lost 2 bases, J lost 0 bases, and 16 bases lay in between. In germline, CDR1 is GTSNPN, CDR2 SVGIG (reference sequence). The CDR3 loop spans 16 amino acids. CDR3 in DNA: TGTGCCTGGAGTTCCACCGGGCTGGGAGCTAACTATGGCTACACCTTC. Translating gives CAWSSTGLGANYGYTF.

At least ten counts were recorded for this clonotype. The CDR3 here is CASSVRQFNQPQHF. The CDR3 bases are TGTGCCAGCAGTGTACGGCAATTCAATCAGCCCCAGCATTTT. The chain combines TRBV2 with TRBJ1-5; D is uncertain. Trimming took 4 bases from V and 3 from J, leaving 10 bases between them. This CDR3 region has 14 residues. Per the germline V gene, CDR1 is SNHLY and CDR2 is FYNNEI.

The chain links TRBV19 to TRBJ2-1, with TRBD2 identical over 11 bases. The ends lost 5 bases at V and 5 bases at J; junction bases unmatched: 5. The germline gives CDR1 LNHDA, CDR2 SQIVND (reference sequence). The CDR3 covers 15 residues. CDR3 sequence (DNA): TGTGCCAGTAGTCCCGGGACTAGCGGTGACAATGAGCAGTTCTTC. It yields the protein CASSPGTSGDNEQFF.

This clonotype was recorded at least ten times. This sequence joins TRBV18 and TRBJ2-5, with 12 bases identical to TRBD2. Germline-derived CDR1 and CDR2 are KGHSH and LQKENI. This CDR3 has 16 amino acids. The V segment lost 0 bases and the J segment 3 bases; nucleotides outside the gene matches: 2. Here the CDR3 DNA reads TGTGCCAGCTCACCACCTTCTAGCGGGAGGGAAGAGACCCAGTACTTC. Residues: CASSPPSSGREETQYF. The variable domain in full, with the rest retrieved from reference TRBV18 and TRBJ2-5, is NAGVMQNPRHLVRRRGQEARLRCSPMKGHSHVYWYRQLPEEGLKFMVYLQKENIIDESGMPKERFSAEFPKEGPSILRIQQVVRGDSAAYFCASSPPSSGREETQYFGPGTRLLVL.